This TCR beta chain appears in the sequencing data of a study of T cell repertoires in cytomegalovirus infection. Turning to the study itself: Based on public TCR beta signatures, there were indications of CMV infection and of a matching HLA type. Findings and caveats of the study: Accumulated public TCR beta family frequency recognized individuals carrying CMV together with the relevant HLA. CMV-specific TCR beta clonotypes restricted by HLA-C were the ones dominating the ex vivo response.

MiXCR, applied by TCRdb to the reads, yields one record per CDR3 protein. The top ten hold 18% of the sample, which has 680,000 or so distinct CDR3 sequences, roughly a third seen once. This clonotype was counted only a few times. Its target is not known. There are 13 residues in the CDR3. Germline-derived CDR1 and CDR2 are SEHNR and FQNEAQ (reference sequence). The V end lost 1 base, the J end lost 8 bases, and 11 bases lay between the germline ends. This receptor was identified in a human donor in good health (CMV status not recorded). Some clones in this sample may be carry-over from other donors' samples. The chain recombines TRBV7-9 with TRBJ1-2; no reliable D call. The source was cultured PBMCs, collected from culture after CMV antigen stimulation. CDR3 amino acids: CASSLGGQDGYTF. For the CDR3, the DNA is TGTGCCAGCAGCTTAGGAGGGCAGGACGGCTACACCTTC.